What follows describes a single T cell receptor beta chain. Its antigen is as yet unknown. The junction and the germline gene differ at one end; a read error may be behind it. This record comes from a study of T cells in localized non-small cell lung cancer. Clones were sequenced by immunoSEQ multiplex PCR, and TCRdb holds only the in-frame ones, with some missing. Among 40,000 to 65,000 clones listed, more than 75% were seen once. Study conclusions and caveats: Sequencing covered just one tumor region, so heterogeneity cannot be ruled out.

This CDR3 has 15 amino acids. The germline V gene has CDR1 SGHDN and CDR2 FVKESK. This material consisted of PBMCs, taken before any cancer treatment. The chain employs TRBV14 and TRBJ2-1, with 13 bases matching TRBD2. The origin of this receptor is a female donor with stage II lung adenocarcinoma. CDR3 sequence reads: CASSQGGLAGQRGVF. CDR3 sequence (DNA): TGTGCCAGCAGCCAAGGGGGACTAGCGGGGCAAAGGGGTGTCTTC.